The 5 T cell receptor beta chains below were found in one sample sequenced in a study of blood T cell repertoires in COVID-19. The protocol was immunoSEQ multiplex PCR, while the TCRdb copy is restricted to in-frame clones and leaves out a portion. The table includes approximately 54,000 clones, about 86% detected once. Material: peripheral blood. Receptors originate from a man older than 75 with active COVID-19.

J is TRBJ2-1 and V is TRBV30; D gene unclear. This CDR3 is built from 9 residues. V lost 7 bases and J 8 bases, leaving 6 bases between the germline ends. Germline loops: CDR1 GTSNPN, CDR2 SVGIG (reference sequence). CDR3 nucleotide sequence: TGTGCCTTCGTTTATGAGCAGTTCTTC. Residues: CAFVYEQFF. The full variable domain, in which reference TRBV30 and TRBJ2-1 provide the parts outside the CDR3, is SQTIHQWPATLVQPVGSPLSLECTVEGTSNPNLYWYRQAAGRGLQLLFYSVGIGQISSEVPQNLSASRPQDRQFILSSKKLLLSDSGFYLCAFVYEQFFGPGTRLTVL.

V and J are TRBV5-5 and TRBJ2-2; D possibly corresponds to TRBD1 (5 bases). The CDR3 totals 14 residues. V was pared by 4 bases and J by 3 bases, with 10 bases between. The germline V gene encodes CDR1 SGHKS and CDR2 YYEKEE (reference sequence). The CDR3 spells CASSKGLDTGELFF. The CDR3 nucleotides are TGTGCCAGCAGCAAGGGGTTGGACACCGGGGAGCTGTTTTTT.

The chain employs TRBV13 and TRBJ1-2; 9 positions agree with TRBD1. CDR3 size: 15 residues. The V gene's germline CDR1 is PRHDT and CDR2 FYEKMQ (reference sequence). J lost 2 bases, V lost 5 bases, and 6 bases had no gene match. CDR3 in DNA: TGTGCCAGCAGCGATACAGGGGGCGAGAACTATGGCTACACCTTC. This codes for CASSDTGGENYGYTF.

The V gene is TRBV29-1, the J gene TRBJ2-1, with 8 nucleotides matching TRBD2. Unmatched junction bases numbered 15, after V lost 5 bases and J lost 6 bases. Germline V CDR1 and CDR2: SQVTM, ANQGSEA. The CDR3 sequence is 16 residues long. This CDR3 is CSVTQLAGGWGNEQFF. The CDR3 DNA reads TGCAGCGTTACCCAACTGGCGGGAGGTTGGGGCAATGAGCAGTTCTTC.

The chain has TRBV18 and TRBJ2-2; the match to TRBD1 covers 9 bases. V was clipped by 3 bases and J by 5 bases; unmatched bases: 4. The CDR3 has 15 residues. Germline V lookup: CDR1 KGHSH, CDR2 LQKENI. This CDR3 is CASSPGTGSTGELFF. CDR3 DNA: TGTGCCAGCTCACCCGGGACAGGGTCGACCGGGGAGCTGTTTTTT.